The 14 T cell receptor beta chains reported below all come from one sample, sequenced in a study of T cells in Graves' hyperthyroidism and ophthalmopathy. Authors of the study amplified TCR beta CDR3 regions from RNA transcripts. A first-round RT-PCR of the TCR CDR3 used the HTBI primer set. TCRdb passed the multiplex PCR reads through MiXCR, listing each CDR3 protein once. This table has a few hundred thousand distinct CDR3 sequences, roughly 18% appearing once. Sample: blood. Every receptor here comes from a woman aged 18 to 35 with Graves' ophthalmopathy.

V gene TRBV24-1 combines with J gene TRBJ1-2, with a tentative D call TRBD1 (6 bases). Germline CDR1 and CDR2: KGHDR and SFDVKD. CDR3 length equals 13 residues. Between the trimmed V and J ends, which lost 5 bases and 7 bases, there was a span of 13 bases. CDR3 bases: TGTGCCACCAGTGGAACGACAGGCCTTGGCTACACCTTC. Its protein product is CATSGTTGLGYTF.

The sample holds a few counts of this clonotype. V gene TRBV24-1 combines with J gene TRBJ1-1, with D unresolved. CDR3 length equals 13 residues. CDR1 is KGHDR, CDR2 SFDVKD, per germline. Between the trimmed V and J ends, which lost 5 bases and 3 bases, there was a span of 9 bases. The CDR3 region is CATSGSAHTEAFF. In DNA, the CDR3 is TGTGCCACCAGTGGCAGCGCACACACTGAAGCTTTCTTT.

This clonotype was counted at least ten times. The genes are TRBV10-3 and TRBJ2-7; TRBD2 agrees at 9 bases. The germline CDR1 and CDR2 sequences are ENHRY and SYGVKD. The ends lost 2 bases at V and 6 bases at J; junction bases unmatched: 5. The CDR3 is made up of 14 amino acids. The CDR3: CAISEVGLASEQYF. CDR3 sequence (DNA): TGTGCCATCAGTGAGGTCGGACTAGCGAGCGAGCAGTACTTC.

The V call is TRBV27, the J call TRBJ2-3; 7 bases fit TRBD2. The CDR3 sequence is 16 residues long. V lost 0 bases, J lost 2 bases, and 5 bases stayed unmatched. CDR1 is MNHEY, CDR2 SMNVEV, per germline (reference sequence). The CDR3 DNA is TGTGCCAGCAGTTTATCACGGGGAGGGTCCACAGATACGCAGTATTTT. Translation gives CASSLSRGGSTDTQYF.

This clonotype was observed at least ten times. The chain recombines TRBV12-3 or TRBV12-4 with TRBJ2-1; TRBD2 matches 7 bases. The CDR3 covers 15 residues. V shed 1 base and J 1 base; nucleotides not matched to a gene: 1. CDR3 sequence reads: CASSLEGLSYNEQFF. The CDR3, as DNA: TGTGCCAGCAGTTTAGAGGGACTATCCTACAATGAGCAGTTCTTC.

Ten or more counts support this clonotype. CDR3 region: CAIMASGTPHTDTQYF. The CDR3 nucleotides are TGTGCCATCATGGCCTCGGGGACCCCCCACACAGATACGCAGTATTTT. The gene calls are TRBV10-3 and TRBJ2-3; either TRBD1 or TRBD2 may fit D (5 bases each). CDR1 and CDR2 (germline): ENHRY, SYGVKD. V was clipped by 7 bases and J by 2 bases, with 19 bases between them. The CDR3 totals 16 residues.

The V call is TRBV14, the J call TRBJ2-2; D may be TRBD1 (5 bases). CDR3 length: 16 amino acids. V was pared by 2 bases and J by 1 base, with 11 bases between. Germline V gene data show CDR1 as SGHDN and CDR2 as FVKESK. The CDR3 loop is CASSQRRGMNTGELFF. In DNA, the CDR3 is TGTGCCAGCAGCCAACGAAGGGGAATGAACACCGGGGAGCTGTTTTTT.

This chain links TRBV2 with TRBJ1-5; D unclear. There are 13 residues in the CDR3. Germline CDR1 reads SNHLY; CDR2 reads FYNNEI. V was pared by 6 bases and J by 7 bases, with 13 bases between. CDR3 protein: CASSGEGSQPQHF. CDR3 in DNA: TGTGCCAGCAGCGGGGAGGGAAGCCAGCCCCAGCATTTT.

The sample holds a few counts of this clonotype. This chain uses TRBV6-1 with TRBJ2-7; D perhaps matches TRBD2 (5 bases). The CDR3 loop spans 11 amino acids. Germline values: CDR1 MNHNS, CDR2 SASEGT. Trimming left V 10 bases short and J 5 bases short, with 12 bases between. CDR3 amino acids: CATRPGNEQYF. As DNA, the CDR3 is TGTGCCACGCGGCCCGGGAACGAGCAGTACTTC.

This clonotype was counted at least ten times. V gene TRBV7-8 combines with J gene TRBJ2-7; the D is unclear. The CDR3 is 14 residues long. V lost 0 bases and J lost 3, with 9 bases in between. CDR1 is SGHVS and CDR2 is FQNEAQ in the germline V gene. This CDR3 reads CASSLASANYEQYF. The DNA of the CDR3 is TGTGCCAGCAGCTTAGCGTCCGCGAACTACGAGCAGTACTTC. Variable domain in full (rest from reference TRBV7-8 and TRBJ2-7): GAGVSQSPRYKVAKRGQDVALRCDPISGHVSLFWYQQALGQGPEFLTYFQNEAQLDKSGLPSDRFFAERPEGSVSTLKIQRTQQEDSAVYLCASSLASANYEQYFGPGTRLTVT.

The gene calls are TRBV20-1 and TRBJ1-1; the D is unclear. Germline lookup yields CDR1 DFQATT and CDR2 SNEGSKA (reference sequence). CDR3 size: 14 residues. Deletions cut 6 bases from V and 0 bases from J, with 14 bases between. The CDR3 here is CSAPPRNLNTEAFF. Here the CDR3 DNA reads TGCAGTGCCCCTCCCCGGAACTTGAACACTGAAGCTTTCTTT.

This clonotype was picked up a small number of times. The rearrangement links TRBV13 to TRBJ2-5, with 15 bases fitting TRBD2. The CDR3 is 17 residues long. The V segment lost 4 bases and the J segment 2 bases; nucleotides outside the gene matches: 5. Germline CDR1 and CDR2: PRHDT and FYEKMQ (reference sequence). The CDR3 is CASSSGLAGGGQETQYF. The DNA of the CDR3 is TGTGCCAGCAGCTCGGGACTAGCGGGAGGAGGGCAAGAGACCCAGTACTTC.

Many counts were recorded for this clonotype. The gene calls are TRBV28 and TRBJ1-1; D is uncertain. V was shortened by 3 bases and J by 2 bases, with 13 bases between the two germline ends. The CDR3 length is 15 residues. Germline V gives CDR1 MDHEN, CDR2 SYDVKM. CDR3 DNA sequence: TGTGCCAGCAGTTTTCGGGTTGACCTCAACACTGAAGCTTTCTTT. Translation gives CASSFRVDLNTEAFF.

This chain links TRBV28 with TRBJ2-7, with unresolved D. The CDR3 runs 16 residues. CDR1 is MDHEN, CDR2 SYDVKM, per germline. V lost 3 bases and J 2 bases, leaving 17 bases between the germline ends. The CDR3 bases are TGTGCCAGCAGTTTTAATGGCGGCTCGACCCCCTACGAGCAGTACTTC. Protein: CASSFNGGSTPYEQYF.